The sample holds one count of the clone carrying this T cell receptor beta chain. Its specificity is unknown. TCRB immunosequencing input was roughly 500 nanograms of biopsy DNA per sample. Method: immunoSEQ multiplex PCR; TCRdb's copy keeps in-frame clones and lacks some. The sample has around 33,000 clones, around four fifths seen once. V lost 0 bases, J lost 2 bases, and 3 bases stayed unmatched. Germline loops: CDR1 SGDLS, CDR2 YYNGEE. CDR3 length equals 15 residues. This entry belongs to a study of T cell repertoires in ileal Crohn's disease. Study-wide findings and caveats: Clonality above 26.8% at surgery always came with endoscopic recurrence. Mucosal expansions were suggested to be mainly CD8 T cells. Compared with non-smokers, active smokers at surgery showed more clonal expansions.

The sequence was collected from an adult with Crohn's disease. V is TRBV9 and J is TRBJ2-7, with TRBD2 matching over 9 bases. The sequencing input was ileal tissue. The CDR3 sequence is CASSVGLAETYEQYF. CDR3 bases: TGTGCCAGCAGCGTAGGACTAGCGGAAACCTACGAGCAGTACTTC. Complete variable domain (other parts from reference TRBV9 and TRBJ2-7): DSGVTQTPKHLITATGQRVTLRCSPRSGDLSVYWYQQSLDQGLQFLIQYYNGEERAKGNILERFSAQQFPDLHSELNLSSLELGDSALYFCASSVGLAETYEQYFGPGTRLTVT.